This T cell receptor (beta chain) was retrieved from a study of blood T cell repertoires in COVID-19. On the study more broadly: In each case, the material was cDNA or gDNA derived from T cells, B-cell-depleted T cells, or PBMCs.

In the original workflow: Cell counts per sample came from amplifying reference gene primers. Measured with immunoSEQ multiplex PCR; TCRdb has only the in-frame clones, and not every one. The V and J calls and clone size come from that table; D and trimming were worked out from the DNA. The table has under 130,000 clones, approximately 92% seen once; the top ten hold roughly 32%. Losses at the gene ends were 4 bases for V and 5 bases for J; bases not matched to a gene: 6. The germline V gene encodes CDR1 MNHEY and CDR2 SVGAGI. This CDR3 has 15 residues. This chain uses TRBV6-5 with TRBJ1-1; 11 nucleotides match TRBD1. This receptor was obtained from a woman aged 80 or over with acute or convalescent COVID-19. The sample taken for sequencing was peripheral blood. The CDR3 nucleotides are TGTGCCAGCAGTTTCTACGGACAGGGGGCGACTGAAGCTTTCTTT. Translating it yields CASSFYGQGATEAFF.